The 14 T cell receptor beta chains below all came from one sample that was sequenced in a study of cytomegalovirus exposure and HLA in healthy donors. Generated by immunoSEQ multiplex PCR, the TCRdb table keeps only in-frame clones and is missing some. The table lists about 300,000 clones, 88% of them singletons. The sequenced sample consisted of PBMCs. These receptor sequences come from a young woman in good health and CMV-seronegative.

In this sample, this clone turned up a few times. The chain combines TRBV7-9 with TRBJ1-2; the D is unclear. V gave up 0 bases and J gave up 1 base, with 6 bases separating them. CDR1 is SEHNR and CDR2 is FQNEAQ in the germline V gene (reference sequence). The CDR3 has 14 amino acids. CDR3 sequence: CASSLADYNYGYTF. Written as DNA, the CDR3 is TGTGCCAGCAGCTTAGCGGACTATAACTATGGCTACACCTTC.

The chain carries TRBV27 and TRBJ2-3, with 12 nucleotides matching TRBD2. Germline-derived CDR1 and CDR2 are MNHEY and SMNVEV (reference sequence). V shed 5 bases and J 6 bases; nucleotides not matched to a gene: 9. The CDR3 extends over 16 amino acids. The CDR3 loop is CASSPGTSGSRDTQYF. Written as DNA, the CDR3 is TGTGCCAGCAGTCCGGGGACTAGCGGGTCCAGGGATACGCAGTATTTT.

The V call is TRBV6-4, the J call TRBJ2-3; D is uncertain. V was shortened by 4 bases and J by 2 bases, with 10 bases between the two germline ends. The CDR3 covers 14 residues. Per germline, CDR1 MRHNA and CDR2 SNTAGT. CDR3: CASSVAVNTDTQYF. CDR3 nucleotides: TGTGCCAGCAGTGTCGCGGTAAACACAGATACGCAGTATTTT.

The table lists this clone with a count of one. V usage is TRBV19 and J usage is TRBJ1-2; the D is unclear. CDR1 and CDR2 (germline): LNHDA, SQIVND (reference sequence). V lost 9 bases, J lost 0 bases, and 14 bases lay in between. There are 14 residues in the CDR3. This CDR3 is CASEEGGPNYGYTF. CDR3 bases: TGTGCCAGCGAGGAAGGAGGACCTAACTATGGCTACACCTTC.

The V and J genes are TRBV28 and TRBJ1-5; D possibly corresponds to TRBD1 (5 bases). V gave up 7 bases and J gave up 7 bases, with 17 bases separating them. This CDR3 comprises 14 residues. Per the germline V gene, CDR1 is MDHEN and CDR2 is SYDVKM. The CDR3 bases are TGTGCCAGCACCTGGGGCGTCTCTGGACAGCCCCAGCATTTT. Translated, it gives CASTWGVSGQPQHF.

The rearrangement joins TRBV25-1 to TRBJ1-2, with D perhaps matching TRBD1 (5 bases). Germline CDR1 reads MGHDK; CDR2 reads SYGVNS. With 1 base removed from V and 3 bases from J, the gap between germline ends came to 9 bases. The CDR3 totals 14 residues. Here the CDR3 reads CASSESTADYGYTF. DNA of the CDR3: TGTGCCAGCAGTGAATCGACAGCTGACTATGGCTACACCTTC.

The chain carries TRBV28 and TRBJ1-2; D call uncertain. V lost 4 bases to trimming and J lost 8 bases, with 11 bases between them. Germline V gene data show CDR1 as MDHEN and CDR2 as SYDVKM. The CDR3 has 12 amino acids. CDR3 sequence: CASSWLWEGYTF. As DNA, the CDR3 is TGTGCCAGCAGTTGGCTTTGGGAGGGCTACACCTTC.

The chain is built from TRBV28 and TRBJ2-3; possible D gene TRBD1, 7 bases. Trimming left V 4 bases short and J 3 bases short, with 17 bases between. The CDR3 has 16 residues. Germline-derived CDR1 and CDR2 are MDHEN and SYDVKM. The CDR3 DNA sequence: TGTGCCAGCAGTTCCCACAGGGGAGGATGGACAGATACGCAGTATTTT. Translating it yields CASSSHRGGWTDTQYF.

The V call is TRBV6-5, the J call TRBJ2-1; D is ambiguous. V was clipped by 0 bases and J by 15 bases, with 15 bases between them. The CDR3 covers 13 residues. Germline CDR1 reads MNHEY; CDR2 reads SVGAGI. CDR3 residues: CASSYSKSPDTFF. CDR3 in DNA: TGTGCCAGCAGTTACTCGAAATCCCCAGACACGTTCTTC.

V and J are TRBV5-1 and TRBJ2-3, with 7 positions matching TRBD2. This CDR3 has 16 amino acids. V lost 4 bases and J lost 7; bases outside the gene matches: 15. Germline CDR1 is SGHRS and CDR2 is YFSETQ. The CDR3 sequence: CASSPDSGGSGYTQYF. As DNA, the CDR3 is TGCGCCAGCAGCCCAGATAGTGGCGGGAGTGGATATACGCAGTATTTT.

This chain joins TRBV6-5 and TRBJ1-3, with D unresolved. This CDR3 has 14 amino acids. Germline-derived CDR1 and CDR2 are MNHEY and SVGAGI. The V end lost 6 bases, the J end lost 0 bases, and 9 bases lay between the germline ends. CDR3 sequence (DNA): TGTGCCAGCAGACAGTTGATCTCTGGAAACACCATATATTTT. Encoded protein: CASRQLISGNTIYF.

The table lists this clone with a count of one. V usage is TRBV4-3 and J usage is TRBJ2-5, with D possibly being TRBD2 (5 bases). In germline, CDR1 is LGHNA, CDR2 YSLEER. The CDR3 is 15 amino acids. V gave up 0 bases and J gave up 5 bases, with 13 bases separating them. CDR3 loop: CASSQEPDFLETQYF. CDR3 coding DNA: TGCGCCAGCAGCCAAGAACCGGACTTTTTGGAGACCCAGTACTTC.

V gene TRBV7-2 combines with J gene TRBJ1-5; 9 bases fit TRBD1. This CDR3 region has 14 residues. Trimming removed 5 bases from V and 5 bases from J; junction bases left unmatched: 4. Per the germline V gene, CDR1 is SGHTA and CDR2 is FQGNSA. The CDR3 bases are TGTGCCAGCAGCCGTACAGGGGGCCATCAGCCCCAGCATTTT. As protein: CASSRTGGHQPQHF.

This chain uses TRBV19 with TRBJ2-2; 7 bases line up with TRBD2. CDR1 is LNHDA and CDR2 is SQIVND in the germline V gene (reference sequence). The CDR3 has 14 amino acids. The ends lost 7 bases at V and 4 bases at J; junction bases unmatched: 6. The CDR3 DNA reads TGTGCCAGTAACCCCAGGGAGGGCACCGGGGAGCTGTTTTTT. This translates into CASNPREGTGELFF.